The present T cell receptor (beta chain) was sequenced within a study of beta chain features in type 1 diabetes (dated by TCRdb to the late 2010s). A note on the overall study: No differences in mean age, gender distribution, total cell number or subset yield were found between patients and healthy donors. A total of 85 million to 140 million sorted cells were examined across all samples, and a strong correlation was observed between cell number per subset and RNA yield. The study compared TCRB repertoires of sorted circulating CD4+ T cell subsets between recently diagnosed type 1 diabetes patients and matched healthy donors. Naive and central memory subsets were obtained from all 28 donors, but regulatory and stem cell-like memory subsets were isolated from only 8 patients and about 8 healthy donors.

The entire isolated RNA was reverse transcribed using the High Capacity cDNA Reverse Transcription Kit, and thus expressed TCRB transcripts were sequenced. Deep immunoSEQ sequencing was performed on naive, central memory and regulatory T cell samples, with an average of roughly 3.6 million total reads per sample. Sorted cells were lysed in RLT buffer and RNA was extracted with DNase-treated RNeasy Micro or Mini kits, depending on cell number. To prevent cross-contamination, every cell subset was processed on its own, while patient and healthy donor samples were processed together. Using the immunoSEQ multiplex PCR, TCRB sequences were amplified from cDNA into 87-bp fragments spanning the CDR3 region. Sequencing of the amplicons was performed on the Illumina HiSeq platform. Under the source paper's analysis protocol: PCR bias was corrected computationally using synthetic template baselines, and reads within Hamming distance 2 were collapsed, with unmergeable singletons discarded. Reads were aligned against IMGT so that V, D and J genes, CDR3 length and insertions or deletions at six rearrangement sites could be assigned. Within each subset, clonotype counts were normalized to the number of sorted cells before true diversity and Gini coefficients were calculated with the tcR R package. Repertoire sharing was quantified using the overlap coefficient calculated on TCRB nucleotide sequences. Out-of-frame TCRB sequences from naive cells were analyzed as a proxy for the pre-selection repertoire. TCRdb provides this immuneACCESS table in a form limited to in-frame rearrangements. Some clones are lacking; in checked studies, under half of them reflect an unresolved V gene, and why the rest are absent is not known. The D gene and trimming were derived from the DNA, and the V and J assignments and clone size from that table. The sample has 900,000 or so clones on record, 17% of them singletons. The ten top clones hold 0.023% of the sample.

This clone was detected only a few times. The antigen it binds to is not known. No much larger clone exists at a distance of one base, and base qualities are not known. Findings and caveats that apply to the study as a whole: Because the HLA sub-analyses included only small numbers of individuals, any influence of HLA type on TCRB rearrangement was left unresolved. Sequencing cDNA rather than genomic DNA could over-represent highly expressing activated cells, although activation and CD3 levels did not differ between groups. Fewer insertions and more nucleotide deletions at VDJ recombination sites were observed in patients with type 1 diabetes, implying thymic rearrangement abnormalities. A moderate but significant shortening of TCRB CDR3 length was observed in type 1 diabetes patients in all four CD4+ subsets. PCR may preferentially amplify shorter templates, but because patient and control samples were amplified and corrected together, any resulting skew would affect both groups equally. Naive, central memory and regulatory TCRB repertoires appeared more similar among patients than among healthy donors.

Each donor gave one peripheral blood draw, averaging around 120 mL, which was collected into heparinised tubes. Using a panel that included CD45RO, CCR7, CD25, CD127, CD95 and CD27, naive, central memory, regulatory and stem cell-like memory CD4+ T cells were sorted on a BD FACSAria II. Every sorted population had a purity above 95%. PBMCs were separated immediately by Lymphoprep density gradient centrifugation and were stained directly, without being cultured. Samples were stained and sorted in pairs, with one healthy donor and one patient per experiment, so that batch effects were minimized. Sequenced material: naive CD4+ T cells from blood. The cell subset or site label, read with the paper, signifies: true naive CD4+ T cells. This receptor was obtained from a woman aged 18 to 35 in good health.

In nucleotide form, the sequence is TGTGCCAGCAGCTTAGTTGGACAGGGCGTCTACGAGCAGTACTTC. The encoded protein is CASSLVGQGVYEQYF. The rearranged chain carries TRBV7-9 and TRBJ2-7; 8 central bases correspond to TRBD1. Trimmed from V: 1 base; trimmed from J: 3 bases; junction bases lacking a gene match: 5. CDR1 and CDR2 are read off the germline V gene (reference sequence) as SEHNR and FQNEAQ. The CDR3 measures 15 amino acids from cysteine to phenylalanine. Only the CDR3 region is kept as DNA, spanning 45 bases read in frame from base 1.